This is a list of T cell receptor beta chains from one sample in a study of long-term antiretroviral therapy in people with HIV. Sequenced by immunoSEQ multiplex PCR; TCRdb stores in-frame clones only, minus some. In the table there are tens of thousands of clones, roughly four fifths of which are singletons. The specimen comprised unsorted PBMCs, sampled 0.3 years after starting antiretroviral therapy. The receptors were gathered from a man aged 18 to 30 with HIV. The CDR3 runs from the conserved cysteine through the conserved F or W. D genes are given only for firm matches. Only some rows state a clone size, as once, few, many or a class for expanded clones.

d_gene,len,abundance,v_gene,j_gene,CDR3aa,CDR3nt
-,11,-,TRBV5-5,TRBJ2-3,CASSIYTTQYF,TGTGCCAGCAGCATTTATACTACGCAGTATTTT
-,14,-,TRBV6-1,TRBJ2-1,CASKWGEPYNEQFF,TGTGCCAGTAAGTGGGGGGAACCCTACAATGAGCAGTTCTTC
-,13,few,TRBV10-1,TRBJ1-2,CASSEGREDGYTF,TGCGCCAGCAGTGAGGGCAGGGAGGATGGCTACACCTTC
TRBD1,16,-,TRBV10-3,TRBJ1-2,CAISNRGDRGGYGYTF,TGTGCCATCAGTAACCGGGGTGACAGGGGAGGTTATGGCTACACCTTC
-,13,-,TRBV5-6,TRBJ2-3,CASSDGGTDTQYF,TGTGCCAGCAGTGATGGCGGCACAGATACGCAGTATTTT
-,11,-,TRBV4-1,TRBJ1-1,CASRENTEAFF,TGCGCCAGCAGGGAGAACACTGAAGCTTTCTTT
-,10,-,TRBV6-4,TRBJ2-1,CASSGNEQFF,TGTGCCAGCAGTGGCAATGAGCAGTTCTTC
-,14,-,TRBV27,TRBJ2-3,CASSWGTGFDTQYF,TGTGCCAGCAGTTGGGGAACAGGGTTCGATACGCAGTATTTT
-,15,-,TRBV5-1,TRBJ2-1,CASSFETVDYNEQFF,TGCGCCAGCAGCTTCGAGACAGTCGATTACAATGAGCAGTTCTTC
-,14,few,TRBV4-3,TRBJ2-7,CASSQDIGPYEQYF,TGCGCCAGCAGCCAAGATATAGGCCCATACGAGCAGTACTTC
-,15,-,TRBV2,TRBJ1-5,CASSEGRSGNQPQHF,TGTGCCAGCAGTGAAGGACGGTCGGGCAATCAGCCCCAGCATTTT
-,16,few,TRBV4-1,TRBJ1-5,CASSQVLGAGNQPQHF,TGCGCCAGCAGCCAAGTTCTGGGGGCGGGCAATCAGCCCCAGCATTTT
TRBD2,15,-,TRBV7-2,TRBJ2-5,CASSLNRDYQETQYF,TGTGCCAGCAGCCTTAACCGGGACTATCAAGAGACCCAGTACTTC
-,16,-,TRBV9,TRBJ1-6,CASSVDAEGINSPLHF,TGTGCCAGCAGCGTAGATGCCGAAGGAATTAACTCACCCCTCCACTTT
TRBD1,16,-,TRBV7-9,TRBJ2-7,CASSSRRTGEPYEQYF,TGTGCCAGCAGCAGCCGCCGGACAGGCGAACCCTACGAGCAGTACTTC
-,14,-,TRBV6-5,TRBJ2-5,CASSPRTVQETQYF,TGTGCCAGCAGCCCTAGGACGGTACAAGAGACCCAGTACTTC
-,10,few,TRBV20-1,TRBJ2-7,CSASDYEQYF,TGCAGTGCTTCAGACTACGAGCAGTACTTC
TRBD2,14,-,TRBV7-2,TRBJ2-2,CASSSSGITGELFF,TGTGCCAGCAGCTCTAGCGGGATCACCGGGGAGCTGTTTTTT
-,12,-,TRBV7-9,TRBJ1-5,CASSSYHQPQHF,TGTGCCAGCAGCTCCTATCATCAGCCCCAGCATTTT
-,12,-,TRBV11-2,TRBJ2-7,CASGFGTYEQYF,TGTGCCAGTGGATTCGGGACCTACGAGCAGTACTTC
-,14,-,TRBV13,TRBJ2-7,CASSFGDSSYEQYF,TGTGCCAGCAGCTTTGGAGACAGCTCCTACGAGCAGTACTTC
-,15,-,TRBV4-2,TRBJ1-1,CASSQDWVFGTEAFF,TGTGCCAGCAGCCAAGATTGGGTATTTGGCACTGAAGCTTTCTTT
-,14,-,TRBV11-2,TRBJ1-2,CASSPGGGNYGYTF,TGTGCCAGCAGCCCGGGGGGCGGTAACTATGGCTACACCTTC
-,12,-,TRBV7-2,TRBJ1-1,CASSFPQGRAFF,TGTGCCAGCAGCTTCCCCCAAGGCAGGGCTTTCTTT
-,13,-,TRBV19,TRBJ2-7,CASSVRHSYEQYF,TGTGCCAGTAGTGTAAGACATTCCTACGAGCAGTACTTC
-,15,-,TRBV5-1,TRBJ1-2,CASSLAIGAENGYTF,TGCGCCAGCAGCTTGGCCATAGGGGCAGAGAATGGCTACACCTTC
TRBD1,15,-,TRBV5-5,TRBJ2-7,CASSSVPGQGYEQYF,TGTGCCAGCAGCTCGGTGCCGGGACAGGGCTACGAGCAGTACTTC
-,13,-,TRBV23-1,TRBJ1-2,CASSQYPQDGYTF,TGCGCCAGCAGTCAATATCCACAGGACGGCTACACCTTC
-,16,-,TRBV5-5,TRBJ1-5,CASSLKAGYSNQPQHF,TGTGCCAGCAGCTTGAAGGCAGGTTATAGCAATCAGCCCCAGCATTTT
-,14,-,TRBV11-3,TRBJ2-5,CASSLGASQETQYF,TGTGCCAGCAGCTTAGGGGCGAGCCAAGAGACCCAGTACTTC
-,19,-,TRBV7-9,TRBJ2-4,CASSPRARWDIWEKNIQYF,TGTGCCAGCAGCCCCCGGGCCCGATGGGACATTTGGGAAAAAAACATTCAGTACTTC
-,14,-,TRBV9,TRBJ2-3,CASSVDPGADTQYF,TGTGCCAGCAGCGTAGATCCAGGGGCAGATACGCAGTATTTT
-,11,medium-sized,TRBV30,TRBJ2-2,CAWNQGGELFF,TGTGCCTGGAATCAGGGCGGGGAGCTGTTTTTT
-,14,once,TRBV19,TRBJ2-7,CASTPGRNSYEQYF,TGTGCCAGCACTCCGGGACGGAACTCCTACGAGCAGTACTTC
TRBD2,17,-,TRBV7-9,TRBJ2-7,CASTRGGLADLNYEQYF,TGTGCCAGCACCAGAGGGGGACTAGCGGATTTAAATTACGAGCAGTACTTC
-,13,-,TRBV7-8,TRBJ1-5,CASSLGANQPQHF,TGTGCCAGCAGCTTGGGAGCCAATCAGCCCCAGCATTTT
-,15,-,TRBV7-8,TRBJ1-2,CASSLGREEGLGYTF,TGTGCCAGCAGCTTAGGAAGGGAGGAGGGATTAGGCTACACCTTC
-,13,-,TRBV7-3,TRBJ1-1,CASSSGTYEGAFF,TGTGCCAGCAGCTCTGGGACGTACGAAGGAGCTTTCTTT
-,15,-,TRBV4-1,TRBJ1-1,CASRPQDRTNTEAFF,TGCGCCAGCAGACCCCAGGACAGAACGAACACTGAAGCTTTCTTT
-,9,-,TRBV20-1,TRBJ2-3,CSVLDTQYF,TGCAGTGTACTTGATACGCAGTATTTT
-,12,-,TRBV7-8,TRBJ1-1,CASSWEDTEAFF,TGTGCCAGCAGCTGGGAGGACACTGAAGCTTTCTTT
TRBD1,13,-,TRBV19,TRBJ2-7,CASTRTGGYEQYF,TGTGCCAGTACCCGGACAGGGGGCTACGAGCAGTACTTC
TRBD1,14,-,TRBV19,TRBJ2-7,CASSIGTGGYEQYF,TGTGCCAGTAGTATTGGGACAGGGGGCTACGAGCAGTACTTC
TRBD1,16,-,TRBV7-2,TRBJ1-4,CASSSQGVGTNEKLFF,TGTGCCAGCAGCTCGCAGGGGGTAGGAACTAATGAAAAACTGTTTTTT
-,15,-,TRBV19,TRBJ1-2,CATRTSRGDNYGYTF,TGTGCCACTAGAACCTCCCGGGGAGACAACTATGGCTACACCTTC
TRBD2,18,once,TRBV2,TRBJ2-3,CASSEAPLTSGVTDTQYF,TGTGCCAGCAGTGAAGCTCCCCTTACTAGCGGGGTAACAGATACGCAGTATTTT
-,16,-,TRBV7-2,TRBJ1-5,CASSSGRRRSNQPQHF,TGTGCCAGCAGCTCGGGGCGGCGGCGGAGCAATCAGCCCCAGCATTTT
-,16,once,TRBV11-2,TRBJ2-5,CASSLARDPVGETQYF,TGTGCCAGCAGCTTAGCGCGGGACCCCGTTGGGGAGACCCAGTACTTC
-,16,-,TRBV5-4,TRBJ2-2,CASSLVARAYTGELFF,TGTGCCAGCAGCTTGGTAGCCAGGGCTTACACCGGGGAGCTGTTTTTT
-,15,-,TRBV4-1,TRBJ1-2,CASSQGGAGGSGYTF,TGCGCCAGCAGCCAAGGAGGGGCGGGGGGGAGCGGCTACACCTTC
-,14,-,TRBV30,TRBJ1-4,CAWSVGGFREKLFF,TGTGCCTGGAGTGTAGGAGGGTTTCGGGAAAAACTGTTTTTT
-,14,-,TRBV28,TRBJ1-5,CASSLYRVGQPQHF,TGTGCCAGCAGTTTGTACAGAGTGGGACAGCCCCAGCATTTT
-,13,few,TRBV5-5,TRBJ2-1,CASSLAGVNEQFF,TGTGCCAGCAGCTTGGCGGGGGTCAATGAGCAGTTCTTC
-,16,-,TRBV29-1,TRBJ1-5,CSVEKGYRTFNQPQHF,TGCAGCGTTGAAAAGGGGTATAGGACTTTCAATCAGCCCCAGCATTTT
-,13,few,TRBV27,TRBJ1-2,CASSFGVGGGYTF,TGTGCCAGCAGTTTCGGTGTGGGAGGCGGCTACACCTTC
-,13,-,TRBV12-5,TRBJ1-1,CASGSDTFTEAFF,TGTGCTAGTGGCTCTGACACCTTCACTGAAGCTTTCTTT
-,14,-,TRBV6-5,TRBJ1-4,CASSYSAGREKLFF,TGTGCCAGCAGTTACTCCGCAGGGCGTGAAAAACTGTTTTTT